This TCR beta chain was profiled in a study of beta chain features in type 1 diabetes. Study observations and caveats: It was not settled here whether HLA type affects TCRB rearrangement. Moderately but significantly shorter TCRB CDR3s were found in Type 1 diabetes patients in all four CD4+ subsets.

Expressed TCRB transcripts were sequenced because the entire RNA isolate underwent reverse transcription. This table comes from immunoSEQ multiplex PCR, and its TCRdb copy is limited to in-frame clones, with some not included. Among 250,000 to 300,000 clones listed, about 24% were seen once. This clone showed up just a few times. Its antigen remains unknown. Germline V CDR1 and CDR2: GTSNPN, SVGIG (reference sequence). The CDR3 totals 14 residues. The clonotype originates from a woman between 25 and 40 years old with type 1 diabetes. The chain recombines TRBV30 with TRBJ2-5; 8 positions match TRBD2. Near its end, the DNA agrees better with TRBJ2-7, so the J call may be wrong. Sequencing input: naive CD4+ T cells from blood. The CDR3 sequence is CAWDSGSAVYEQYF. The CDR3 DNA is TGTGCCTGGGACAGCGGGAGTGCGGTTTACGAGCAGTACTTC.